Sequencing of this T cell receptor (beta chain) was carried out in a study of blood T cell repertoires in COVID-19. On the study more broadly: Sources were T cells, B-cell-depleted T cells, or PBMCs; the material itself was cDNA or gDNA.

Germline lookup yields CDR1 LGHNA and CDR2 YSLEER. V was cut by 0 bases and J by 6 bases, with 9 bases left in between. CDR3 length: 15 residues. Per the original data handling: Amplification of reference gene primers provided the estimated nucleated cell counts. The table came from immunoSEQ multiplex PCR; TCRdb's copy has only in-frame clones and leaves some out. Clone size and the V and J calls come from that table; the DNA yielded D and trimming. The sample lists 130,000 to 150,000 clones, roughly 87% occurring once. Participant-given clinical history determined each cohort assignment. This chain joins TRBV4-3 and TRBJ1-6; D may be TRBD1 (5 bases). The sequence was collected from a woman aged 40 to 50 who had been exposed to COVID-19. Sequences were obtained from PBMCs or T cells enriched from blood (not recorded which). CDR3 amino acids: CASSQDGGTNSPLHF. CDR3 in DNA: TGCGCCAGCAGCCAAGATGGAGGGACTAATTCACCCCTCCACTTT.